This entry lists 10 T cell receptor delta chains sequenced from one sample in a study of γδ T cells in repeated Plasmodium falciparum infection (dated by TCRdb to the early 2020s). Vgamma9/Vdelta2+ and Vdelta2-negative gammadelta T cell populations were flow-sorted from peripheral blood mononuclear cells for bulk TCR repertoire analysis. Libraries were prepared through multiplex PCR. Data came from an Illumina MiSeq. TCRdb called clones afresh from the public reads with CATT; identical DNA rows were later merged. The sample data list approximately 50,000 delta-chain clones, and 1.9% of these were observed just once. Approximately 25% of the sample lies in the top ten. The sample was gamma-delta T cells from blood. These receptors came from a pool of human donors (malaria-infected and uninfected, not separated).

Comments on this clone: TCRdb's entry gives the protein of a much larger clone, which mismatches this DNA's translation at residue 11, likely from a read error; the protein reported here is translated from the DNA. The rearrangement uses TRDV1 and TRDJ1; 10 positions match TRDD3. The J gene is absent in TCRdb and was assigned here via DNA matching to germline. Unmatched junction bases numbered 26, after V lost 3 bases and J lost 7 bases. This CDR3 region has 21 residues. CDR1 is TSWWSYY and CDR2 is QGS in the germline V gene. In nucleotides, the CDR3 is TGTGCTCTTGGGGATCCTCTTCTATCCAGCCGGGGGATACGCGGTCTTGGTAAACTCATCTTT. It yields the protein CALGDPLLSSRGIRGLGKLIF.

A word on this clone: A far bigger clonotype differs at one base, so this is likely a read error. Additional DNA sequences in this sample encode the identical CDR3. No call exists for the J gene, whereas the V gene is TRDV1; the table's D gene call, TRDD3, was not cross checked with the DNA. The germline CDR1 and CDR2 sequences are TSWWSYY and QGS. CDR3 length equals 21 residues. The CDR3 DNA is TGTGCTCTTGGGGAAAGGTCTTCCCACGTACTGGGGCCCCGTACAACCGATAAACTCATCTTC. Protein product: CALGERSSHVLGPRTTDKLIF.

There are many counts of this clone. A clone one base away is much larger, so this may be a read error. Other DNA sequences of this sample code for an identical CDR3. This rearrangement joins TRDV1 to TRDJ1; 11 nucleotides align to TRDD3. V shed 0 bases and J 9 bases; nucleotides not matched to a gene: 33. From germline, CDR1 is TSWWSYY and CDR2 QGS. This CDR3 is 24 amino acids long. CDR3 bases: TGTGCTCTTGGGGAACTAGATGCATCTGACTTCCCGTACTGGGGGATATGTGGTACCGACGAACTCATCTTT. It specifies CALGELDASDFPYWGICGTDELIF.

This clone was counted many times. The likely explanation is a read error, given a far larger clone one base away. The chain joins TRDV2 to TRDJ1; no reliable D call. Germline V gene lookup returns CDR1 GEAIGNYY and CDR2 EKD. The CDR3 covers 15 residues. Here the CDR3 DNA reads TGTGCCTGTGACACCGTGTCCTCCCACACCGATAAACCCATCTTT. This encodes CACDTVSSHTDKPIF.

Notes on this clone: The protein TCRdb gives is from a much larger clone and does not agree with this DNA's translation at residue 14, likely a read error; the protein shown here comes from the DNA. Here the CDR3 reads CALGEPRRIPYWGVIGIGGPRHRLIF. The CDR3 DNA reads TGTGCTCTTGGGGAACCTAGACGCATCCCGTACTGGGGGGTAATCGGGATCGGGGGGCCTCGTCATAGACTCATCTTT. This chain connects TRDV1 to TRDJ1; 8 bases fit TRDD3. V was clipped by 1 base and J by 10 bases; unmatched bases: 44. Per germline, CDR1 TSWWSYY and CDR2 QGS. The CDR3 has 26 residues.

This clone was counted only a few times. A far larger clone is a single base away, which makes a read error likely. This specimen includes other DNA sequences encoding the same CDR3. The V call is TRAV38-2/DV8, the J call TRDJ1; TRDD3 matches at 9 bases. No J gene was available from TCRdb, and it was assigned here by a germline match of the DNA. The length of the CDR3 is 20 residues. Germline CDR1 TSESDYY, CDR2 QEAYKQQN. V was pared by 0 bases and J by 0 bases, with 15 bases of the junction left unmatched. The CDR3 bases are TGTGCTTATAGGAGCGCATTCCTATCGTACTGGGGGACGTACACCGATAAACTCATCTTT. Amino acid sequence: CAYRSAFLSYWGTYTDKLIF.

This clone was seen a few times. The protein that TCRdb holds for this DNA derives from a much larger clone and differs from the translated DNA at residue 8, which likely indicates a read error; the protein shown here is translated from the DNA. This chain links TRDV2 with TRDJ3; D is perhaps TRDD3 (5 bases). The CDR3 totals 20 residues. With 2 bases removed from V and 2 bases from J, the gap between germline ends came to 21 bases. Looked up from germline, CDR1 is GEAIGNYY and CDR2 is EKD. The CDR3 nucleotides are TGTGCCTGTGACATTTTACTGAGGGTCCCTGGGCCCTGGGACACCCGACAGATGTTTTTC. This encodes CACDILLRVPGPWDTRQMFF.

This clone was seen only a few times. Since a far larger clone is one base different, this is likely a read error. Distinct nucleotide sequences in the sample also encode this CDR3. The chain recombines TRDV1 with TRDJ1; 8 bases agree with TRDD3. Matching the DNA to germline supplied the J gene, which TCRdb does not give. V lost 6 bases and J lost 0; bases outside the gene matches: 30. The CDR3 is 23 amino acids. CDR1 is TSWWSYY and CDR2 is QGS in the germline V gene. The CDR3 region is CALGTLFLTGGYPPRTYTDKLIF. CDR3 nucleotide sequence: TGTGCTCTTGGTACTCTTTTTCTGACTGGGGGGTACCCCCCCCGTACGTACACCGATAAACTCATCTTT.

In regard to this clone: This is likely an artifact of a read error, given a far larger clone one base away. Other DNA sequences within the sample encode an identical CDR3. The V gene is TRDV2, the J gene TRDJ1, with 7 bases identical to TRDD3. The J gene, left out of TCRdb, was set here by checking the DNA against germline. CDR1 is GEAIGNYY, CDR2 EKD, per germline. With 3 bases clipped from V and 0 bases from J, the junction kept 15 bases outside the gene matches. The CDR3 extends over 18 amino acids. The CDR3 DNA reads TGTGCCTGTGACTTGTTAGGGTGGGGGACCCCGTACACCGATAAACTCATCTTT. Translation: CACDLLGWGTPYTDKLIF.

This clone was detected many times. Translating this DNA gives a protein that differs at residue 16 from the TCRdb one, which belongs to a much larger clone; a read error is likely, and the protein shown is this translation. As DNA, the CDR3 is TGTGCCTTGGGGGGGGTACTGGGGAATACCAACACCGATAAACTCACCTTT. Its translation is CALGGVLGNTNTDKLTF. This chain uses TRDV3 with TRDJ1, with 7 bases lining up with TRDD3. Per the germline V gene, CDR1 is TVYSNPD and CDR2 is GDNSRS (reference sequence). The CDR3 has 17 amino acids.